The clone carrying this T cell receptor beta chain has a count of ten or more. Its specificity is not known. Germline is not matched at one junction end, which may reflect a read error. Unique molecular identifiers were included in an RNA-based 3' RACE TCR library. TCRdb re-analysed the 3' RACE reads in MiXCR, keeping a single row per CDR3 protein. The sample has some 41,000 distinct CDR3 sequences, under 8% seen once; the top ten hold more than 0.95%. The data were taken from a study of HIV-infected children after antiretroviral therapy interruption. Study as a whole: Weeks 0, 48 and 150 were sampled under continuous treatment.

Whole-study findings and limits: By the end of treatment interruption, naive CD4+ clonality (Gini) increased. Naive CD4+ sequences overlapped less between time points once interruption began.

The CDR3 is 15 residues long. Documented treatment: PENTA 11 planned treatment interruption arm or continuous ART arm. Naive CD4+ CD45RA+ CD45RO- T cells were sorted from thawed PBMCs. The specimen comprised CD45RA+ CD4+ T cells from PBMCs, pooled from several time points, sampled from a donor given antiretroviral therapy, either interrupted or continuous. Subset specified: naive CD4+ CD45RA+ CD45RO- T cells. The rearrangement uses TRBV12-3 or TRBV12-4 and TRBJ2-2, with D hard to call. The receptor was derived from a pool of human donors with HIV. CDR3 in DNA: TGTGCAAGCAGCTTAGTTGGGCCAAACACCGGGCAGCTCTACTTT. Amino acid sequence: CASSLVGPNTGQLYF.